These 18 T cell receptor beta chains came from one sample sequenced in a study of cytomegalovirus exposure and HLA in healthy donors. The PCR was carried out with 60 Vbeta primers and 13 Jbeta primers. TCRdb's table, derived via immunoSEQ multiplex PCR, lists solely in-frame clones and lacks some. The sample contains 100,000 to 150,000 clones, 81% of which appear only once. Specimen: PBMCs. The source of these receptors is a woman aged 40 to 50 in good health and CMV-seropositive.

The V call is TRBV29-1, the J call TRBJ2-7; a possible D gene is TRBD1 (8 bases). Trimming left V 4 bases short and J 2 bases short, with 12 bases between. Germline CDR1 and CDR2: SQVTM and ANQGSEA. CDR3 length equals 13 residues. CDR3 DNA sequence: TGCAGCGTTGGGGGGGGACAGGCCTACGAGCAGTACTTC. Translated: CSVGGGQAYEQYF.

This clone was seen only a few times. The rearrangement links TRBV10-2 to TRBJ1-1; no definite D call. CDR1 is WSHSY and CDR2 is SAAADI in the germline V gene. This CDR3 has 13 amino acids. The germline V and J ends were trimmed by 6 bases and 0 bases, with 8 bases remaining between them. The CDR3 nucleotides read TGCGCCAGCAGACAGCAGTTGAACACTGAAGCTTTCTTT. The encoded protein is CASRQQLNTEAFF.

CDR3 DNA sequence: TGTGCCAGCAGCTTGGCGGGGGGGCTCACCGGGGAGCTGTTTTTT. Translating gives CASSLAGGLTGELFF. The chain links TRBV7-2 to TRBJ2-2, with 9 nucleotides matching TRBD2. Germline CDR1 and CDR2: SGHTA and FQGNSA. The CDR3 has 15 amino acids. The V segment lost 3 bases and the J segment 4 bases; nucleotides outside the gene matches: 3.

A note on this clone: One end of the junction fails to match germline, which may point to a read error. The chain uses TRBV19 and TRBJ1-4; 9 bases fit TRBD1. Germline values: CDR1 LNHDA, CDR2 SQIVND (reference sequence). The CDR3 loop spans 10 amino acids. The CDR3 nucleotides are TGCGGGACAGGGTATGAAAAACTGTTTTTT. It is translated as CGTGYEKLFF.

In its sample, this clone was seen a few times. V and J are TRBV19 and TRBJ2-7, with 13 bases identical to TRBD2. Germline V gene data show CDR1 as LNHDA and CDR2 as SQIVND (reference sequence). After removal of 5 bases from V and 0 bases from J, the junction contained 4 bases not matched to a gene. CDR3 length: 16 amino acids. Here the CDR3 DNA reads TGTGCCAGTAGTTCGAGGACTAGCGGGAGCTCCTACGAGCAGTACTTC. This sequence encodes CASSSRTSGSSYEQYF.

V usage is TRBV18 and J usage is TRBJ2-5; D might be TRBD2 (6 bases). This CDR3 spans 17 amino acids. The V end was cut by 6 bases, the J end by 5 bases, with 25 bases between. Germline CDR1 and CDR2: KGHSH and LQKENI. The DNA for the CDR3 is TGTGCCAGCTCGCTACTAGCCCAGACGGGGGAGAAGGAGACCCAGTACTTC. Its translation: CASSLLAQTGEKETQYF. Full variable domain (outside the CDR3, taken from reference TRBV18 and TRBJ2-5): NAGVMQNPRHLVRRRGQEARLRCSPMKGHSHVYWYRQLPEEGLKFMVYLQKENIIDESGMPKERFSAEFPKEGPSILRIQQVVRGDSAAYFCASSLLAQTGEKETQYFGPGTRLLVL.

To note about this clone: The sample carries other DNA sequences with the same CDR3. This chain connects TRBV7-9 to TRBJ2-1; D possibly corresponds to TRBD2 (5 bases). CDR3 length: 15 amino acids. Between the trimmed V and J ends, which lost 2 bases and 0 bases, there was a span of 8 bases. CDR1 and CDR2 from the germline V gene are SEHNR and FQNEAQ (reference sequence). Written as DNA, the CDR3 is TGTGCCAGCAGCTTACGAGGGAGCTCCTACAATGAGCAGTTCTTC. This sequence encodes CASSLRGSSYNEQFF. The complete variable domain, with remaining parts taken from reference TRBV7-9 and TRBJ2-1, reads DTGVSQNPRHKITKRGQNVTFRCDPISEHNRLYWYRQTLGQGPEFLTYFQNEAQLEKSRLLSDRFSAERPKGSFSTLEIQRTEQGDSAMYLCASSLRGSSYNEQFFGPGTRLTVL.

The chain uses TRBV7-9 and TRBJ2-1; a weak D match, TRBD1 (5 bases). Trimming removed 6 bases from V and 0 bases from J, with 15 bases in between. CDR3 length: 16 amino acids. The V gene's germline CDR1 is SEHNR and CDR2 FQNEAQ (reference sequence). The CDR3 spells CASSLKGYNSYNEQFF. CDR3 nucleotides: TGTGCCAGCAGTCTAAAGGGGTATAACTCCTACAATGAGCAGTTCTTC.

This clone was seen only once. The rearrangement joins TRBV7-9 to TRBJ2-7; D remains ambiguous. Germline V CDR1 and CDR2: SEHNR, FQNEAQ (reference sequence). The length of the CDR3 is 12 residues. The germline V and J ends were trimmed by 3 bases and 3 bases, with 6 bases remaining between them. In DNA, the CDR3 is TGTGCCAGCAGCTTTCACGGCTACGAGCAGTACTTC. Its protein product is CASSFHGYEQYF.

A remark on this clone: Other DNA sequences in this specimen translate into the identical CDR3. This chain's CDR3 is CASSTTAGFQETQYF. CDR3 bases: TGTGCCAGTAGCACTACCGCGGGATTCCAAGAGACCCAGTACTTC. The gene calls are TRBV19 and TRBJ2-5, with TRBD2 as a possible D gene (6 bases). The germline gives CDR1 LNHDA, CDR2 SQIVND (reference sequence). The CDR3 extends over 15 amino acids. Trimming left V 6 bases short and J 1 base short, with 15 bases between.

A few counts support this clone. The V and J genes are TRBV4-1 and TRBJ2-5; no definite D call. Germline CDR1 MGHRA, CDR2 YSYEKL. V dropped 3 bases and J dropped 2 bases, with 4 bases sitting between them. The CDR3 has 12 amino acids. For the CDR3, the DNA is TGCGCCAGCAGCCACCCTCAAGAGACCCAGTACTTC. It specifies CASSHPQETQYF.

This chain uses TRBV10-3 with TRBJ2-5; the D gene is possibly TRBD1 (6 bases). V gave up 4 bases and J gave up 2 bases, with 11 bases separating them. The germline CDR1 and CDR2 sequences are ENHRY and SYGVKD. The CDR3 runs to 14 residues. The CDR3 DNA is TGTGCCATCAGTGGTTGGGACAAACAAGAGACCCAGTACTTC. Its translation is CAISGWDKQETQYF.

V usage is TRBV6-1 and J usage is TRBJ2-2; D is ambiguous. Per germline, CDR1 MNHNS and CDR2 SASEGT. This CDR3 is built from 13 residues. V was trimmed by 5 bases and J by 6 bases, leaving 10 bases between them. The CDR3 nucleotides read TGTGCCAGCAGTTGGCCTGGTTCCGGGGAGCTGTTTTTT. Protein product: CASSWPGSGELFF.

The V and J genes are TRBV13 and TRBJ2-3; 13 nucleotides align to TRBD2. Germline values: CDR1 PRHDT, CDR2 FYEKMQ (reference sequence). The CDR3 is 17 residues long. The trim removed 2 bases at V and 1 base at J, leaving 3 bases unmatched. The CDR3 loop reads CASSLSLAGGGTDTQYF. The CDR3 coding sequence is TGTGCCAGCAGCTTATCACTAGCGGGAGGGGGCACAGATACGCAGTATTTT. Supplemented by reference TRBV13 and TRBJ2-3, the full variable domain reads AAGVIQSPRHLIKEKRETATLKCYPIPRHDTVYWYQQGPGQDPQFLISFYEKMQSDKGSIPDRFSAQQFSDYHSELNMSSLELGDSALYFCASSLSLAGGGTDTQYFGPGTRLTVL.

The chain employs TRBV7-2 and TRBJ2-3, with 13 nucleotides matching TRBD2. The germline V gene has CDR1 SGHTA and CDR2 FQGNSA. Unmatched junction bases numbered 4, after V lost 9 bases and J lost 4 bases. This CDR3 has 14 residues. The CDR3 DNA reads as TGTGCCAGTGGACTAGCGGGAGTCTCAGATACGCAGTATTTT. It translates to CASGLAGVSDTQYF.

This clone was seen more than once but under ten times. The chain recombines TRBV27 with TRBJ2-1; the match to TRBD2 covers 9 bases. Germline CDR1 reads MNHEY; CDR2 reads SMNVEV (reference sequence). V lost 0 bases, J lost 4 bases, and 10 bases stayed unmatched. The CDR3 is 18 residues long. CDR3 protein: CASSLSPPGLAGYNEQFF. Here the CDR3 DNA reads TGTGCCAGCAGTTTATCACCCCCGGGTCTAGCGGGATACAATGAGCAGTTCTTC.

J is TRBJ2-1 and V is TRBV7-9; 8 bases agree with TRBD2. Germline CDR1 reads SEHNR; CDR2 reads FQNEAQ (reference sequence). The junction had 6 bases not matched to a gene; V was cut back by 3 bases and J by 8 bases. CDR3 length equals 14 residues. CDR3 DNA sequence: TGTGCCAGCAGCTTCGGGGGGGCCGAGGATGAGCAGTTCTTC. This sequence encodes CASSFGGAEDEQFF.

This clone was picked up a small number of times. This chain connects TRBV7-9 to TRBJ2-3, with 7 positions matching TRBD1. Germline assignment: CDR1 SEHNR and CDR2 FQNEAQ (reference sequence). The CDR3 runs to 14 residues. After removal of 4 bases from V and 2 bases from J, the junction contained 3 bases not matched to a gene. The CDR3 is CASSWGQNTDTQYF. CDR3 nucleotide sequence: TGTGCCAGCAGCTGGGGACAGAACACAGATACGCAGTATTTT.